Following are 29 T cell receptor beta chains from one sample sequenced in a study of response to subunit inactivated influenza vaccine (dated by TCRdb to the late 2010s). Receptor amplification or capture employed RT-PCR. The sequencer listed for this sample is Illumina HiSeq 2500. The public reads were quality trimmed at Q25 with fastp and then assembled into clones with MiXCR by TCRdb, keeping productive beta chains. Each entry merges the rows of one CDR3 protein and shows their most common DNA and genes. For this sample the table gives around 490,000 distinct CDR3 sequences, of which less than 8% were detected only once. The ten largest clones take up under 15% of the sample. This specimen consisted of PBMCs from blood, obtained approximately 25 months after vaccination. Receptors originate from a man aged 50-75 years who received an inactivated influenza vaccine. Donor details come from another sample of the same person, matched by shared clones.

This clonotype came up once. The chain carries TRBV4-1 and TRBJ2-2; D may be TRBD1 or TRBD2 (6 bases each). Between the trimmed V and J ends, which lost 2 bases and 5 bases, there was a span of 21 bases. Germline CDR1 and CDR2: MGHRA and YSYEKL. This CDR3 has 18 residues. The CDR3 nucleotides read TGCGCCAGCAGCCAATCCATGGTGAGGGGGGCTGATACCGGGGAGCTGTTTTTT. Its translation is CASSQSMVRGADTGELFF.

This clonotype was seen more than once but under ten times. V is TRBV4-3 and J is TRBJ1-6; no clear D gene. The CDR3 spans 17 residues. The germline gives CDR1 LGHNA, CDR2 YSLEER. V lost 1 base to trimming and J lost 4 bases, with 14 bases between them. CDR3: CASSQVDPPRYNSPLHF. The CDR3 DNA reads TGCGCCAGCAGCCAAGTCGACCCCCCCAGGTATAATTCACCCCTCCACTTT.

This clonotype was observed a handful of times. V gene TRBV6-1 combines with J gene TRBJ2-2, with 9 positions matching TRBD1. This CDR3 region has 15 residues. With V trimmed by 6 bases and J by 3 bases, 5 bases remained unmatched. Looked up from germline, CDR1 is MNHNS and CDR2 is SASEGT. CDR3 DNA sequence: TGTGCCAGCAGAACGGGACAGGGACACACCGGGGAGCTGTTTTTT. It is translated as CASRTGQGHTGELFF.

This clonotype was seen repeatedly, ten times or more. The chain uses TRBV5-1 and TRBJ2-2, with D perhaps TRBD2 (6 bases). The CDR3 covers 15 residues. The germline V gene encodes CDR1 SGHRS and CDR2 YFSETQ. The V end was cut by 4 bases, the J end by 4 bases, with 14 bases between. The CDR3 coding sequence is TGCGCCAGCAGCCCCAGGACTACCTTCACCGGGGAGCTGTTTTTT. Translating it yields CASSPRTTFTGELFF.

This clonotype turned up a few times. The rearrangement joins TRBV20-1 to TRBJ2-3; D is possibly TRBD1 (6 bases). Germline CDR1 reads DFQATT; CDR2 reads SNEGSKA (reference sequence). Trimming took off 6 bases at V and 5 bases at J, with 18 bases between the two ends. The CDR3 is 14 residues long. CDR3 region: CSAPGDTDLDTQYF. The CDR3 DNA reads TGCAGTGCCCCAGGGGATACCGATTTAGATACGCAGTATTTT.

This clonotype has more than one count but fewer than ten. DNA of the CDR3: TGCAGTGGAGCGGACTCTACCTACGAGCAGTACTTC. This encodes CSGADSTYEQYF. The chain combines TRBV29-1 with TRBJ2-7; weak D call: TRBD2 (5 bases). The CDR3 is made up of 12 amino acids. Germline V gene lookup returns CDR1 SQVTM and CDR2 ANQGSEA.

The V call is TRBV4-2, the J call TRBJ2-5; 10 bases align to TRBD1. This CDR3 region has 18 residues. CDR1 LGHNA and CDR2 YNFKEQ come from the germline V gene. The trim removed 0 bases at V and 5 bases at J, leaving 12 bases unmatched. CDR3 in amino acids: CASSQDESWTGGWETQYF. The CDR3 nucleotides read TGTGCCAGCAGCCAAGATGAGTCGTGGACAGGGGGTTGGGAGACCCAGTACTTC.

The gene calls are TRBV5-5 and TRBJ2-5, with 7 positions matching TRBD2. CDR1 SGHKS and CDR2 YYEKEE come from the germline V gene (reference sequence). The junction had 6 bases not matched to a gene; V was cut back by 2 bases and J by 2 bases. This CDR3 contains 15 residues. CDR3 DNA: TGTGCCAGCAGCTTAACTAGCGAATTTCAAGAGACCCAGTACTTC. Protein product: CASSLTSEFQETQYF.

The chain joins TRBV24-1 to TRBJ2-7, with 14 nucleotides matching TRBD2. The CDR3 consists of 14 residues. V shed 9 bases, J shed 0 bases, and the junction held 0 bases outside the gene matches. Germline V lookup: CDR1 KGHDR, CDR2 SFDVKD. In DNA form, the CDR3 reads TGTGCCACCGGGACTAGCGGGAGCTCCTACGAGCAGTACTTC. Its protein product is CATGTSGSSYEQYF.

This clonotype was counted ten times or more. The chain combines TRBV28 with TRBJ2-1; 7 bases are shared with TRBD1. Germline V gives CDR1 MDHEN, CDR2 SYDVKM. Trimming took 5 bases from V and 3 from J; bases not matched to a gene: 7. The CDR3 has 15 amino acids. The CDR3 nucleotides read TGTGCCAGCAGTGGCCAGGACAGGTACTACAATGAGCAGTTCTTC. Amino acid sequence: CASSGQDRYYNEQFF.

The V and J genes are TRBV27 and TRBJ1-5, with TRBD1 as a possible D gene (6 bases). Germline CDR1 is MNHEY and CDR2 is SMNVEV (reference sequence). The CDR3 totals 13 residues. With 3 bases removed from V and 4 bases from J, the gap between germline ends came to 7 bases. The CDR3 sequence: CASSFGQNQPQHF. CDR3 DNA: TGTGCCAGCAGTTTCGGACAGAATCAGCCCCAGCATTTT.

This clonotype was counted at least ten times. The gene calls are TRBV29-1 and TRBJ1-1; 11 bases agree with TRBD1. With V trimmed by 5 bases and J by 4 bases, 6 bases remained unmatched. Germline V gene sequence: CDR1 SQVTM, CDR2 ANQGSEA. CDR3 length: 14 residues. The DNA of the CDR3 is TGCAGCGTTAAGGGACAGGGGGAAAGCACTGAAGCTTTCTTT. Amino acids: CSVKGQGESTEAFF.

Of note for this clonotype: One junction end disagrees with the germline gene, perhaps due to a read error. V is TRBV10-3 and J is TRBJ1-1; the D is unclear. The germline V gene has CDR1 ENHRY and CDR2 SYGVKD. This CDR3 has 12 amino acids. The CDR3 coding sequence is TGTGCCATCAGTGAAGGAGGGTCTGAGGCTTTCTTT. It codes for CAISEGGSEAFF.

This clonotype was counted a few times. The V gene is TRBV18, the J gene TRBJ2-6; D remains ambiguous. In germline, CDR1 is KGHSH, CDR2 LQKENI. V was pared by 0 bases and J by 0 bases, with 3 bases between. The CDR3 is made up of 15 amino acids. For the CDR3, the DNA is TGTGCCAGCTCACCACCCGTCTCTGGGGCCAACGTCCTGACTTTC. Residues: CASSPPVSGANVLTF.

This clonotype was detected only a few times. In nucleotides, the CDR3 is TGTGCCAGCAGTTTTTGGGACTTACCCAATGAGCAGTTCTTC. Translating it yields CASSFWDLPNEQFF. The chain is built from TRBV28 and TRBJ2-1; tentative D call: TRBD2 (6 bases). The germline V gene encodes CDR1 MDHEN and CDR2 SYDVKM. Trimming cost V 3 bases and J 6 bases, with 12 bases left between them. The CDR3 is 14 amino acids.

This clonotype came up many times. CDR3: CASSLPNSGANVLTF. The CDR3 nucleotides are TGCGCCAGCAGCTTACCCAATTCTGGGGCCAACGTCCTGACTTTC. The rearrangement links TRBV5-1 to TRBJ2-6, with unresolved D. CDR3 size: 15 residues. The ends were cut back, 2 bases at V and 1 base at J, with 7 bases in the middle. Germline assignment: CDR1 SGHRS and CDR2 YFSETQ.

This clonotype has just a few counts. The chain is built from TRBV24-1 and TRBJ2-3; 11 positions agree with TRBD1. V lost 9 bases, J lost 1 base, and 11 bases stayed unmatched. This CDR3 is 17 amino acids long. The germline V gene encodes CDR1 KGHDR and CDR2 SFDVKD. CDR3 region: CATADGQGAWGTDTQYF. The CDR3 DNA sequence: TGTGCCACCGCCGACGGACAGGGGGCCTGGGGCACAGATACGCAGTATTTT.

This clonotype was found a few times. The chain has TRBV10-3 and TRBJ1-2; D gene ambiguous. CDR1 and CDR2 (germline): ENHRY, SYGVKD. V lost 1 base and J lost 7, with 4 bases in between. The CDR3 has 11 amino acids. CDR3: CAISELGGYTF. The CDR3 DNA reads as TGTGCCATCAGTGAGTTGGGTGGCTACACCTTC.

This clonotype was found many times. The chain uses TRBV5-6 and TRBJ2-5; 7 bases agree with TRBD2. This CDR3 comprises 14 residues. CDR1 is SGHDT and CDR2 is YYEEEE in the germline V gene. J was trimmed by 5 bases and V by 3 bases; bases with no gene match: 7. The CDR3 loop reads CASSSSTSWETQYF. CDR3 nucleotide sequence: TGTGCCAGCAGCTCGTCGACTAGCTGGGAGACCCAGTACTTC. Using reference TRBV5-6 and TRBJ2-5 for the parts outside the CDR3, the full variable domain is DAGVTQSPTHLIKTRGQQVTLRCSPKSGHDTVSWYQQALGQGPQFIFQYYEEEERQRGNFPDRFSGHQFPNYSSELNVNALLLGDSALYLCASSSSTSWETQYFGPGTRLLVL.

The sample holds many counts of this clonotype. V is TRBV28 and J is TRBJ2-3; 13 positions match TRBD2. The CDR3 is made up of 15 amino acids. J gave up 6 bases and V 6 bases, and 6 bases lay outside the gene matches. CDR1 and CDR2 from the germline V gene are MDHEN and SYDVKM. The CDR3 region is CASRRTSGRGDTQYF. For the CDR3, the DNA is TGTGCCAGCAGGAGGACTAGCGGGAGAGGGGATACGCAGTATTTT.

V and J are TRBV12-3 or TRBV12-4 and TRBJ2-5; 9 nucleotides align to TRBD2. This CDR3 has 15 amino acids. V lost 6 bases to trimming and J lost 5 bases; unmatched junction nucleotides: 10. The CDR3 nucleotides are TGTGCCAGCAGCCGGGTTTTAGCGGGAGCCGAGACCCAGTACTTC. As protein: CASSRVLAGAETQYF.

This clonotype was detected ten times or more. The chain combines TRBV6-2 or TRBV6-3 with TRBJ2-7; no firm D call. The V gene lost 0 bases and the J gene lost 5 bases, with 2 bases spanning the gap. The CDR3 runs 11 residues. Germline V gene lookup returns CDR1 MNHEY and CDR2 SVGEGT. The CDR3 sequence: CASSYSNEQYF. DNA for the CDR3: TGTGCCAGCAGTTACTCGAACGAGCAGTACTTC.

Many counts were recorded for this clonotype. The V and J genes are TRBV5-5 and TRBJ1-6; D is unresolved. The germline CDR1 and CDR2 sequences are SGHKS and YYEKEE (reference sequence). This CDR3 spans 14 amino acids. Deletions cut 0 bases from V and 7 bases from J, with 8 bases between. CDR3 amino acids: CASSLEGRNSPLHF. The CDR3 DNA reads as TGTGCCAGCAGCTTGGAGGGAAGGAATTCACCCCTCCACTTT.

This sequence joins TRBV7-7 and TRBJ2-2, with TRBD2 matching over 8 bases. CDR1 and CDR2 (germline): SSHAT, FNYEAQ (reference sequence). V lost 5 bases to trimming and J lost 7 bases; unmatched junction nucleotides: 6. The CDR3 is 14 residues long. The CDR3 is CASSKRESGGELFF. CDR3 sequence (DNA): TGTGCCAGCAGCAAGCGGGAGTCGGGCGGGGAGCTGTTTTTT.

This clonotype came up many times. The gene calls are TRBV20-1 and TRBJ2-7; D not certain. Trimming left V 3 bases short and J 3 bases short, with 9 bases between. Germline-derived CDR1 and CDR2 are DFQATT and SNEGSKA (reference sequence). The length of the CDR3 is 12 residues. The CDR3 loop is CSARPLLYEQYF. The DNA for the CDR3 is TGCAGTGCTAGGCCTCTGCTCTACGAGCAGTACTTC.

This clonotype was picked up a small number of times. V and J are TRBV11-2 and TRBJ1-1; 8 nucleotides align to TRBD1. This CDR3 comprises 13 residues. The germline V gene has CDR1 SGHAT and CDR2 FQNNGV. The trim removed 5 bases at V and 3 bases at J, leaving 2 bases unmatched. CDR3 sequence reads: CASSNRGDTEAFF. CDR3 bases: TGTGCCAGCAGCAACAGGGGGGACACTGAAGCTTTCTTT.

The CDR3 is CASRTDRYEQYF. In DNA form, the CDR3 reads TGTGCCAGCAGGACGGACCGCTACGAGCAGTACTTC. The J gene is TRBJ2-7, the V gene TRBV2; D gene uncertain. The CDR3 length is 12 residues. V lost 6 bases to trimming and J lost 3 bases, with 9 bases between them. Germline V gives CDR1 SNHLY, CDR2 FYNNEI.

The gene calls are TRBV28 and TRBJ1-3; possible D gene TRBD1, 5 bases. The CDR3 consists of 14 residues. Trimming cost V 7 bases and J 0 bases, with 10 bases left between them. Germline-derived CDR1 and CDR2 are MDHEN and SYDVKM. The CDR3 here is CASNRQSSGNTIYF. The DNA for the CDR3 is TGTGCCAGCAACCGACAGAGCTCTGGAAACACCATATATTTT.

This clonotype has just a few counts. V usage is TRBV6-2 or TRBV6-3 and J usage is TRBJ2-2; D is possibly TRBD1 or TRBD2 (5 bases each). Germline values: CDR1 MNHEY, CDR2 SVGEGT. The CDR3 length is 16 residues. V was pared by 5 bases and J by 0 bases, with 13 bases between. CDR3 amino acids: CASSTTGTANTGELFF. For the CDR3, the DNA is TGTGCCAGCAGTACAACCGGGACGGCGAACACCGGGGAGCTGTTTTTT.